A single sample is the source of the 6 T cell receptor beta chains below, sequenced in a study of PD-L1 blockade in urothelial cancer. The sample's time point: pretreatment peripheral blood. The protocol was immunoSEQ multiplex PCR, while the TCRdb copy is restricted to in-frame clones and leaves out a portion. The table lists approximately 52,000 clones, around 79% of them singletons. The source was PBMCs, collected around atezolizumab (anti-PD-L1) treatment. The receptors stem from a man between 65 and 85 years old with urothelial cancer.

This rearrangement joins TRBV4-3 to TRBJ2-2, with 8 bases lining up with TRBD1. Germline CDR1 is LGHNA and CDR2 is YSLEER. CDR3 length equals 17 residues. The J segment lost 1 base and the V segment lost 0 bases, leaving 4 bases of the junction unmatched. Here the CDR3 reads CASSQDQQGVNTGELFF. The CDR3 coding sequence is TGCGCCAGCAGCCAAGACCAACAGGGGGTGAACACCGGGGAGCTGTTTTTT.

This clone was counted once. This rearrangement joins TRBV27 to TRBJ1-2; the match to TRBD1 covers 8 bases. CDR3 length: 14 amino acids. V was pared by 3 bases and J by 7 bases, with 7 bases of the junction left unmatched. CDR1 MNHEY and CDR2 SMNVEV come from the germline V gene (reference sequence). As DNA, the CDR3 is TGTGCCAGCAGTTTTGGGGGGGGACAGGTTGGCTACACCTTC. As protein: CASSFGGGQVGYTF.

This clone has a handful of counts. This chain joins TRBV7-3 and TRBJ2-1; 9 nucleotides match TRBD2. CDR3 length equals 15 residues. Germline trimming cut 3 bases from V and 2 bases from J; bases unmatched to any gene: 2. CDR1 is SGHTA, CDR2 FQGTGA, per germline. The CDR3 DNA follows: TGTGCCAGCAGCTTCTCTAGCGGGACCTACAATGAGCAGTTCTTC. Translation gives CASSFSSGTYNEQFF.

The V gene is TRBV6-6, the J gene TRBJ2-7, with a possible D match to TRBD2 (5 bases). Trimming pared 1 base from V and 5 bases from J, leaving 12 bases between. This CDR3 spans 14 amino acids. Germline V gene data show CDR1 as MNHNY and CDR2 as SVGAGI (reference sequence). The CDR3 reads CASSYYGGINEQYF. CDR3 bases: TGTGCCAGCAGTTACTACGGAGGTATCAACGAGCAGTACTTC.

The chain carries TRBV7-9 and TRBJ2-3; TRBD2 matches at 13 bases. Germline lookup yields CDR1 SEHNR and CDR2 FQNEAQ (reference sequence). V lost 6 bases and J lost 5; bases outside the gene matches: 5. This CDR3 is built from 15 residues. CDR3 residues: CASSLTSGRKDTQYF. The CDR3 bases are TGTGCCAGCAGTTTGACTAGCGGGAGGAAAGATACGCAGTATTTT. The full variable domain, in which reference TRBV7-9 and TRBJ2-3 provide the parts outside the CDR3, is DTGVSQNPRHKITKRGQNVTFRCDPISEHNRLYWYRQTLGQGPEFLTYFQNEAQLEKSRLLSDRFSAERPKGSFSTLEIQRTEQGDSAMYLCASSLTSGRKDTQYFGPGTRLTVL.

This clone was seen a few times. The DNA of the CDR3 is TGTGCCAGCAGCTTAGGCAGGGCGGCGCAAAGGGATGAGCAGTTCTTC. Translating it yields CASSLGRAAQRDEQFF. The chain carries TRBV7-2 and TRBJ2-1, with D maybe TRBD1 (5 bases). CDR1 SGHTA and CDR2 FQGNSA come from the germline V gene. The length of the CDR3 is 16 residues. Trimming left V 1 base short and J 8 bases short, with 18 bases between.